This TCR beta chain was identified during a study of blood T cell repertoires in COVID-19. Overall study context: From T cells, B-cell-depleted T cells, or PBMCs came the material, which was cDNA or gDNA.

This clone was found once. CDR3 size: 13 residues. Authors' data handling: The authors estimated nucleated cell counts from reference gene primer amplification. Sequenced by immunoSEQ multiplex PCR; TCRdb stores in-frame clones only, minus some. V and J calls and clone size are as listed in that table; D and trimming were resolved from the DNA. The sample carries under 45,000 clones, roughly 88% recorded once. The sequence was obtained from a man aged 55 to 69 with active COVID-19. The sequencing input was peripheral blood. V is TRBV21-1 and J is TRBJ2-1; TRBD2 reflects the table's D call only, with no check against the DNA. TRBV21-1 is marked as a pseudogene. DNA of the CDR3: TGTGCCAGCAGCAAAGATACTAGAAATGAGCAGTTCTTC. Translating gives CASSKDTRNEQFF.